What follows are 29 T cell receptor beta chains derived from one specimen sequenced in a study of cytomegalovirus exposure and HLA in healthy donors. The PCR made use of 60 Vbeta and 13 Jbeta primers. The assay was immunoSEQ multiplex PCR, and TCRdb's table has in-frame clones only and misses some. The sample records 130,000 to 150,000 clones, approximately 84% being singletons. Sequencing used PBMCs. The receptors were sampled from a woman aged 60-75 years in good health and CMV-seropositive.

The genes are TRBV7-2 and TRBJ1-5; 9 nucleotides align to TRBD1. The CDR3 runs to 15 residues. Germline CDR1 is SGHTA and CDR2 is FQGNSA. The trim removed 1 base at V and 6 bases at J, leaving 4 bases unmatched. CDR3 nucleotide sequence: TGTGCCAGCAGCTTAGAAACAGGGGGCGGTCAGCCCCAGCATTTT. Amino acid sequence: CASSLETGGGQPQHF.

The chain links TRBV28 to TRBJ2-7; the match to TRBD1 covers 7 bases. V lost 6 bases, J lost 0 bases, and 5 bases stayed unmatched. The CDR3 has 14 amino acids. CDR1 is MDHEN, CDR2 SYDVKM, per germline. CDR3 loop: CASSWGTASYEQYF. CDR3 DNA sequence: TGTGCCAGCAGCTGGGGGACAGCCTCCTACGAGCAGTACTTC.

This clone was seen just once. J is TRBJ2-1 and V is TRBV28; D gene ambiguous. Germline V gene sequence: CDR1 MDHEN, CDR2 SYDVKM. The CDR3 has 11 residues. V was pared by 5 bases and J by 9 bases, with 8 bases between. CDR3 loop: CASSNSGEQFF. CDR3 bases: TGTGCCAGCAGTAACAGTGGTGAGCAGTTCTTC.

V usage is TRBV7-2 and J usage is TRBJ1-2; D is unresolved. Between the trimmed V and J ends, which lost 2 bases and 8 bases, there was a span of 15 bases. The germline V gene has CDR1 SGHTA and CDR2 FQGNSA. The CDR3 is 14 residues long. This chain's CDR3 is CASSLRIAGGGYTF. The DNA of the CDR3 is TGTGCCAGCAGCTTACGTATCGCAGGTGGGGGCTACACCTTC.

The CDR3 nucleotides are TGCAGCGTTTGTTGGGGGGACAGTCCCTACGAGCAGTACTTC. This codes for CSVCWGDSPYEQYF. The chain recombines TRBV29-1 with TRBJ2-7; D is perhaps TRBD1 (7 bases). Trimming removed 5 bases from V and 2 bases from J, with 16 bases in between. The germline V gene encodes CDR1 SQVTM and CDR2 ANQGSEA. The CDR3 covers 14 residues.

As DNA, the CDR3 is TGCGCCAGCAGCCCGGGACTAGCGGGAGACACAGATACGCAGTATTTT. Its translation: CASSPGLAGDTDTQYF. This chain uses TRBV4-3 with TRBJ2-3; 14 bases match TRBD2. Germline trimming cut 4 bases from V and 2 bases from J; bases unmatched to any gene: 2. Germline-derived CDR1 and CDR2 are LGHNA and YSLEER. This CDR3 spans 16 amino acids.

This chain connects TRBV6-1 to TRBJ1-2, with D perhaps TRBD1 (6 bases). This CDR3 comprises 12 residues. The V end was cut by 6 bases, the J end by 14 bases, with 19 bases between. CDR1 is MNHNS, CDR2 SASEGT, per germline. The CDR3 nucleotides read TGTGCCAGCAGACCACCGGCGGGGGCCTTTACCTTC. Its translation: CASRPPAGAFTF.

This chain links TRBV10-1 with TRBJ2-3; 10 bases align to TRBD2. The CDR3 has 16 residues. The V gene end was trimmed by 0 bases and the J gene end by 5 bases; junction bases not matched to a gene: 5. CDR1 and CDR2 (germline): WNHNN, SYGVQD (reference sequence). CDR3 amino acids: CASSESSGRAGDTQYF. Written as DNA, the CDR3 is TGCGCCAGCAGTGAGTCAAGCGGGAGGGCTGGAGATACGCAGTATTTT.

The CDR3: CASSSSLVPYNEQFF. CDR3 bases: TGTGCCAGTAGTTCTAGTTTAGTCCCCTACAATGAGCAGTTCTTC. The chain is built from TRBV19 and TRBJ2-1, with no clear D. The CDR3 consists of 15 residues. Germline CDR1 and CDR2: LNHDA and SQIVND (reference sequence). Trimming left V 5 bases short and J 2 bases short, with 13 bases between.

The CDR3 spells CASRLPSVGPPYEQYF. DNA for the CDR3: TGTGCCAGCAGGCTACCTAGCGTCGGACCTCCCTACGAGCAGTACTTC. This rearrangement joins TRBV11-2 to TRBJ2-7; weak D call: TRBD2 (6 bases). The CDR3 totals 16 residues. Germline V gives CDR1 SGHAT, CDR2 FQNNGV. Trimming stripped 6 bases from V and 2 bases from J, with 20 bases between.

This clone was counted a few times. The rearrangement uses TRBV5-6 and TRBJ2-7; 7 bases line up with TRBD1. The CDR3 totals 13 residues. Germline V CDR1 and CDR2: SGHDT, YYEEEE. V gave up 3 bases and J gave up 4 bases; unmatched junction bases: 4. The CDR3: CASSSGTAYEQYF. The DNA for the CDR3 is TGTGCCAGCAGCTCCGGGACAGCTTACGAGCAGTACTTC.

This chain joins TRBV10-3 and TRBJ2-1, with 7 bases that match TRBD2. This CDR3 region has 15 residues. Germline CDR1 and CDR2: ENHRY and SYGVKD. J lost 2 bases, V lost 3 bases, and 4 bases had no gene match. The CDR3 DNA follows: TGTGCCATCAGTGATGGTAGCGGGCCCTACAATGAGCAGTTCTTC. It encodes CAISDGSGPYNEQFF.

CDR3 DNA sequence: TGTGCCAGCAGCGTAGGTGGGGAGCAGGAGACCCAGTACTTC. Protein: CASSVGGEQETQYF. The V and J genes are TRBV9 and TRBJ2-5, with a possible D match to TRBD2 (5 bases). Germline CDR1 reads SGDLS; CDR2 reads YYNGEE. This CDR3 contains 14 residues. V was pared by 0 bases and J by 5 bases, with 11 bases between.

This rearrangement joins TRBV4-1 to TRBJ1-1, with no clear D. Germline assignment: CDR1 MGHRA and CDR2 YSYEKL. V was shortened by 0 bases and J by 1 base, with 12 bases between the two germline ends. The CDR3 loop spans 16 amino acids. The DNA of the CDR3 is TGCGCCAGCAGCCAAGAGGGTCTCCCGGGGAACACTGAAGCTTTCTTT. It yields the protein CASSQEGLPGNTEAFF.

The rearrangement links TRBV13 to TRBJ1-1, with 7 nucleotides matching TRBD1. Germline CDR1 and CDR2: PRHDT and FYEKMQ (reference sequence). This CDR3 region has 12 residues. V shed 5 bases and J 6 bases; nucleotides not matched to a gene: 3. CDR3 residues: CASSPGQAEAFF. CDR3 DNA sequence: TGTGCCAGCAGCCCTGGACAGGCTGAAGCTTTCTTT. The full variable domain, in which reference TRBV13 and TRBJ1-1 provide the parts outside the CDR3, is AAGVIQSPRHLIKEKRETATLKCYPIPRHDTVYWYQQGPGQDPQFLISFYEKMQSDKGSIPDRFSAQQFSDYHSELNMSSLELGDSALYFCASSPGQAEAFFGQGTRLTVV.

V is TRBV2 and J is TRBJ2-7; a weak D match, TRBD1 (5 bases). CDR1 SNHLY and CDR2 FYNNEI come from the germline V gene. This CDR3 region has 13 residues. Trimming shortened V by 4 bases and J by 6 bases, and 13 bases separated the two germline ends. CDR3 sequence reads: CASSGEGVSEQYF. CDR3 bases: TGTGCCAGCAGTGGGGAAGGGGTAAGCGAGCAGTACTTC. The full variable domain, with the rest looked up from reference TRBV2 and TRBJ2-7, is EPEVTQTPSHQVTQMGQEVILRCVPISNHLYFYWYRQILGQKVEFLVSFYNNEISEKSEIFDDQFSVERPDGSNFTLKIRSTKLEDSAMYFCASSGEGVSEQYFGPGTRLTVT.

The CDR3 DNA reads as TGTGCCAGCAGCCCCCGTGGAAGGGAGGAGACCCAGTACTTC. This encodes CASSPRGREETQYF. The V and J genes are TRBV14 and TRBJ2-5, with a possible D match to TRBD2 (5 bases). The CDR3 consists of 14 residues. The V and J ends lost 4 bases and 5 bases respectively, with 14 bases between them. The germline gives CDR1 SGHDN, CDR2 FVKESK. The variable domain in full, with the rest retrieved from reference TRBV14 and TRBJ2-5, is EAGVTQFPSHSVIEKGQTVTLRCDPISGHDNLYWYRRVMGKEIKFLLHFVKESKQDESGMPNNRFLAERTGGTYSTLKVQPAELEDSGVYFCASSPRGREETQYFGPGTRLLVL.

The chain is built from TRBV28 and TRBJ1-5, with 11 positions matching TRBD1. The germline CDR1 and CDR2 sequences are MDHEN and SYDVKM. V trimming: 6 bases; J trimming: 1 base; junction bases outside the gene matches: 8. The CDR3 contains 17 residues. The DNA for the CDR3 is TGTGCCAGCAGGTTGGGACAGGGGGAGTGGAGCAATCAGCCCCAGCATTTT. Its protein product is CASRLGQGEWSNQPQHF.

This chain connects TRBV2 to TRBJ2-3, with no clear D. Trimming left V 6 bases short and J 6 bases short, with 10 bases between. Germline V lookup: CDR1 SNHLY, CDR2 FYNNEI. The CDR3 contains 12 residues. The CDR3 region has the DNA TGTGCCAGCAGAGAGGTGGGTGATACGCAGTATTTT. This sequence encodes CASREVGDTQYF.

The chain carries TRBV7-9 and TRBJ1-1; no firm D call. Deletions cut 1 base from V and 10 bases from J, with 13 bases between. Germline loops: CDR1 SEHNR, CDR2 FQNEAQ (reference sequence). The CDR3 loop spans 13 amino acids. The CDR3 nucleotides are TGTGCCAGCAGCTTAGATGGCCCCTCGGGAGCTTTCTTT. This gives the protein CASSLDGPSGAFF.

The J gene is TRBJ1-1, the V gene TRBV5-1, with TRBD1 identical over 8 bases. The length of the CDR3 is 14 residues. Trimming removed 4 bases from V and 7 bases from J; junction bases left unmatched: 9. Germline V gives CDR1 SGHRS, CDR2 YFSETQ. The CDR3 bases are TGCGCCAGCAGCCCGGGACAGGAGAAAGGTGAAGCTTTCTTT. Protein sequence: CASSPGQEKGEAFF.

This chain joins TRBV15 and TRBJ2-5; D ambiguous. CDR3 length: 11 amino acids. Trimming shortened V by 1 base and J by 8 bases, and 5 bases separated the two germline ends. CDR1 is LNHNV and CDR2 is YYDKDF in the germline V gene (reference sequence). CDR3 residues: CATSRGATQYF. The CDR3 region has the DNA TGTGCCACCAGCAGAGGGGCAACCCAGTACTTC.

This sequence joins TRBV2 and TRBJ2-7; D perhaps matches TRBD1 (5 bases). CDR1 and CDR2 (germline): SNHLY, FYNNEI. This CDR3 is built from 13 residues. Between the trimmed V and J ends, which lost 6 bases and 6 bases, there was a span of 15 bases. CDR3 DNA: TGTGCCAGCAGCCCAGGGCGTATAGGCGAGCAGTACTTC. Encoded protein: CASSPGRIGEQYF.

The J gene is TRBJ2-2, the V gene TRBV4-3; the match to TRBD1 covers 8 bases. The germline V gene encodes CDR1 LGHNA and CDR2 YSLEER. The CDR3 sequence is 14 residues long. Trimming at V came to 4 bases and at J to 4 bases, leaving 2 bases not matched to a gene. CDR3 amino acids: CASSRGQGTGELFF. The CDR3 region has the DNA TGCGCCAGCAGCCGTGGACAGGGCACCGGGGAGCTGTTTTTT.

V gene TRBV5-6 combines with J gene TRBJ2-5; 7 bases fit TRBD1. TRBJ2-7 matches the DNA end more closely, so the J call is doubtful. Germline CDR1 SGHDT, CDR2 YYEEEE. The CDR3 sequence is 15 residues long. CDR3 DNA: TGTGCCAGCAGCACCGTTGAGGGGGCAACCTACGAGCAGTACTTC. It encodes CASSTVEGATYEQYF.

The sample holds a few counts of this clone. The chain has TRBV5-5 and TRBJ1-1, with a weak D call TRBD1 (6 bases). The CDR3 consists of 14 residues. CDR1 is SGHKS and CDR2 is YYEKEE in the germline V gene (reference sequence). Trimming cost V 0 bases and J 2 bases, with 8 bases left between them. The CDR3 DNA reads as TGTGCCAGCAGCTTGGAGGGGGTAAACACTGAAGCTTTCTTT. Encoded protein: CASSLEGVNTEAFF.

This clone has only one observation. The rearrangement joins TRBV9 to TRBJ2-7; perhaps TRBD1 as D (6 bases). Germline V gene lookup returns CDR1 SGDLS and CDR2 YYNGEE. The CDR3 is 15 amino acids. V lost 0 bases to trimming and J lost 1 base, with 11 bases between them. The DNA of the CDR3 is TGTGCCAGCAGCGTAGCTCGGGACACTTCCTACGAGCAGTACTTC. Its translation: CASSVARDTSYEQYF.

The chain is built from TRBV7-6 and TRBJ1-5; D call uncertain. The CDR3 sequence is 13 residues long. Trimming pared 7 bases from V and 9 bases from J, leaving 16 bases between. CDR1 and CDR2 (germline): SGHVS, FNYEAQ. CDR3 sequence (DNA): TGTGCCAGCACCACCCTACCGGCGGGGCCCCAGCATTTT. Translated, it gives CASTTLPAGPQHF.

This chain connects TRBV5-1 to TRBJ1-5; D is perhaps TRBD1 (5 bases). The CDR3 runs 14 residues. From germline, CDR1 is SGHRS and CDR2 YFSETQ. V lost 4 bases to trimming and J lost 5 bases, with 13 bases between them. CDR3 protein: CASSPGGGYQPQHF. In DNA form, the CDR3 reads TGCGCCAGCAGCCCTGGGGGAGGCTATCAGCCCCAGCATTTT.